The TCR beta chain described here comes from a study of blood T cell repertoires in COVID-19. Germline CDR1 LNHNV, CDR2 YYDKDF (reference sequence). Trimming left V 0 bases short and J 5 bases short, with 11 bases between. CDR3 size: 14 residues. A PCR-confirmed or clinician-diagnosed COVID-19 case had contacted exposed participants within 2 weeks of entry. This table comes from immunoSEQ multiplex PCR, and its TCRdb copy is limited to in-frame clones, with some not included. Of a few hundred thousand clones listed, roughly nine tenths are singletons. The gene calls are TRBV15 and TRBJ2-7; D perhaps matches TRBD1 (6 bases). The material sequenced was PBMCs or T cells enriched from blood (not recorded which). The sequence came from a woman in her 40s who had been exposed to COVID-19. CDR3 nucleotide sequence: TGTGCCACCAGCAGAGATCCGCAGGGGCACGAGCAGTACTTC. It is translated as CATSRDPQGHEQYF.